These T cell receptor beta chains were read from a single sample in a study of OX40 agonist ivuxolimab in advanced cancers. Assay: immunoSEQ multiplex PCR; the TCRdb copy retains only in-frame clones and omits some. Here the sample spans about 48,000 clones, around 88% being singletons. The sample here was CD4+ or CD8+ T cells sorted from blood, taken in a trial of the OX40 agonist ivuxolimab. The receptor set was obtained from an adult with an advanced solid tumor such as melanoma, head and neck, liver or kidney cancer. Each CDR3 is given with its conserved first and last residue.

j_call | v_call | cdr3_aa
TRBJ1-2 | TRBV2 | CASKTGALGYTF
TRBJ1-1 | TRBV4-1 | CASSQDILTEAFF
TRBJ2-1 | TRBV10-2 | CASSEGTRPNEQFF
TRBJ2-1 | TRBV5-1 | CASSLAGLAGEENEQFF
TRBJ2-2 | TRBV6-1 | CASSRFIGGELFF
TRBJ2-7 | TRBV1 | CTSSRGGGPYEQYF
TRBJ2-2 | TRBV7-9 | CASSLGAGTGVPGELFF
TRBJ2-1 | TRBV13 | CASSPRTSGNEQFF
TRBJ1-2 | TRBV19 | CASSIGSRAWGYGYTF
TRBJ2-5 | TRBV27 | CASSLGHGAQYF
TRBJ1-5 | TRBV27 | CASKNVRGNQPQHF
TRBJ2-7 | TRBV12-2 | CASRPPSEQYF
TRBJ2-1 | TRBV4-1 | CASSQTHSGTSFEQFF
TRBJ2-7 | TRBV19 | CASSMGSSREQYF
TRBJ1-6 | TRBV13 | CASRKGTGNSPLHF
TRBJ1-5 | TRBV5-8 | CASSLGQGSTQPQHF
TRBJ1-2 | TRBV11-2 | CASSLTGQGANGYTF
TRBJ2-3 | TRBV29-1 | CSVTGSADTQYF
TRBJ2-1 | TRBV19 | CASSIWDSYNEQFF
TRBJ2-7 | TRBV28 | CASSRDSYYEQYF
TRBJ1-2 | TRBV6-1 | CASSEETAANYGYTF
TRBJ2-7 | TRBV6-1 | CASKPGPLVYEQYF
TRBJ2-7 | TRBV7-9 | CASGGRAYEQYF
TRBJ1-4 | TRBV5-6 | CASSLVAVGTNEKLFF
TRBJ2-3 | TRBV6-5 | CASSSSVFTDTQYF
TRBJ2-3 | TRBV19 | CASSISPTSGDTQYF
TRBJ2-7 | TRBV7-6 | CASSLDESSSYEQYF
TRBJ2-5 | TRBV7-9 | CASSGREGQETQYF
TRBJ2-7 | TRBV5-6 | CASSLIRIREQYF
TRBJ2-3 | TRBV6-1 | CASRTSGGPDTQYF
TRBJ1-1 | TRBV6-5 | CASSATGANGAFF
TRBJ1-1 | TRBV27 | CASSLLGRLEAFF
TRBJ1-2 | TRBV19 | CASSIVGQGYYGYTF
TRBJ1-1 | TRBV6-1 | CASSESANPMNTEAFF
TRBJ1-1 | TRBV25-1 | CASSEITGGREAFF
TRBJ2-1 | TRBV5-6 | CASSWVSGSSYNEQFF
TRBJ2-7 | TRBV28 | CASSPRLGNYEQYF
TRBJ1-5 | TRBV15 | CATSRTRGNQPQHF
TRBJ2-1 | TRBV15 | CATSEIPSDRGDNEQFF
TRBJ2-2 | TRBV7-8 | CASSLGGAGWKTGELFF
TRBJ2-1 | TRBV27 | CASSWSSSYNEQFF
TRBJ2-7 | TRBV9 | CASSPSTGDSSYEQYF
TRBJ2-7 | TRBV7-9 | CASTSLFGGAGYEQYF
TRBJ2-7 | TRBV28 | CASSVTVSPYEQYF
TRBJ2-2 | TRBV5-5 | CASSLASGELFF
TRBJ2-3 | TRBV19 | CASSIDRGNTDTQYF
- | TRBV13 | CASSLAAYYEQYF
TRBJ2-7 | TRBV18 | CASSPGTGAGEQYF
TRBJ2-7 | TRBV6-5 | CASSYALAGGSEQYF